Each of the 27 T cell receptor beta chains below was sequenced from the same sample in a study of T cell responses to AZD1222 COVID-19 vaccine. The method was immunoSEQ multiplex PCR; TCRdb's version includes in-frame clones alone and lacks a portion of them. This sample yields more than 110,000 clones, of which approximately 90% are seen a single time; roughly 3.5% belongs to the top ten. The starting material was peripheral blood, obtained 28 days after the second AZD1222 dose. All receptors come from an adult who received the AZD1222 COVID-19 vaccine.

This chain joins TRBV14 and TRBJ1-4, with D unclear. CDR1 and CDR2 from the germline V gene are SGHDN and FVKESK. This CDR3 has 15 amino acids. Trimming left V 2 bases short and J 7 bases short, with 14 bases between. DNA of the CDR3: TGTGCCAGCAGCCAAAGGTTCTTAACGGGTGAAAAACTGTTTTTT. Its translation: CASSQRFLTGEKLFF.

This clone came up a few times. The chain recombines TRBV10-3 with TRBJ1-5; D is uncertain. The CDR3 extends over 13 amino acids. Germline lookup yields CDR1 ENHRY and CDR2 SYGVKD. V was pared by 5 bases and J by 4 bases, with 9 bases between. The CDR3 protein is CAISRDGNQPQHF. The CDR3 region has the DNA TGTGCCATCAGTCGAGACGGTAATCAGCCCCAGCATTTT.

In its sample, this clone was seen once. This sequence joins TRBV7-2 and TRBJ1-5; D unresolved. V was shortened by 0 bases and J by 7 bases, with 10 bases between the two germline ends. The CDR3 runs to 14 residues. In germline, CDR1 is SGHTA, CDR2 FQGNSA. Here the CDR3 reads CASSLAGVQQPQHF. The CDR3 nucleotides are TGTGCCAGCAGCTTAGCTGGGGTCCAGCAGCCCCAGCATTTT.

The CDR3 DNA reads as TGTGCCAGCACCGGCTCAGGGGCCTATGGCTACACCTTC. Translating gives CASTGSGAYGYTF. The chain joins TRBV28 to TRBJ1-2; maybe TRBD1 (6 bases). Germline CDR1 reads MDHEN; CDR2 reads SYDVKM. V lost 7 bases and J lost 4, with 13 bases in between. The CDR3 has 13 residues.

The genes are TRBV7-2 and TRBJ2-4; 10 nucleotides agree with TRBD1. The junction had 2 bases not matched to a gene; V was cut back by 1 base and J by 8 bases. CDR1 and CDR2 (germline): SGHTA, FQGNSA. This CDR3 region has 14 residues. The CDR3, as DNA: TGTGCCAGCAGCTTAGGACAGGGGGCCGACATTCAGTACTTC. Translated, it gives CASSLGQGADIQYF.

The chain employs TRBV6-5 and TRBJ1-3; D perhaps matches TRBD1 (5 bases). This CDR3 comprises 14 residues. V lost 8 bases, J lost 4 bases, and 15 bases lay in between. CDR1 and CDR2 (germline): MNHEY, SVGAGI. CDR3 DNA: TGTGCCAGCCGCATGGGGACGGCCGGAAACACCATATATTTT. Its protein is CASRMGTAGNTIYF.

This clone turned up a few times. DNA for the CDR3: TGTGCCAGTCGATTTAGCAATCAGCCCCAGCATTTT. This encodes CASRFSNQPQHF. V usage is TRBV6-5 and J usage is TRBJ1-5; D not certain. Trimming left V 9 bases short and J 0 bases short, with 6 bases between. The CDR3 runs to 12 residues. In germline, CDR1 is MNHEY, CDR2 SVGAGI.

This CDR3 is CASSLRTDNGYTF. CDR3 in DNA: TGTGCCAGCAGTTTAAGGACAGACAATGGCTACACCTTC. The chain carries TRBV28 and TRBJ1-2; D is possibly TRBD1 (6 bases). Germline V gives CDR1 MDHEN, CDR2 SYDVKM. The CDR3 totals 13 residues. V gave up 2 bases and J gave up 6 bases, with 10 bases separating them.

The V and J genes are TRBV6-5 and TRBJ2-1; 13 positions agree with TRBD2. The germline gives CDR1 MNHEY, CDR2 SVGAGI. The CDR3 length is 14 residues. With 10 bases clipped from V and 9 bases from J, the junction kept 9 bases outside the gene matches. The DNA of the CDR3 is TGTGCCACCTCAAGGACTAGCGGGGGAACTGAGCAGTTCTTC. It is translated as CATSRTSGGTEQFF.

The chain is built from TRBV7-2 and TRBJ2-1, with D tentatively TRBD2 (6 bases). Germline CDR1 is SGHTA and CDR2 is FQGNSA. V lost 1 base to trimming and J lost 8 bases, with 9 bases between them. There are 13 residues in the CDR3. DNA for the CDR3: TGTGCCAGCAGCTTAGGAGGAGGGCATGAGCAGTTCTTC. It specifies CASSLGGGHEQFF.

CDR3 bases: TGTGCCAGCAGCTGGGACAGAAAGACCCAGTACTTC. Its translation: CASSWDRKTQYF. The J gene is TRBJ2-5, the V gene TRBV28; 7 nucleotides match TRBD1. Germline loops: CDR1 MDHEN, CDR2 SYDVKM. CDR3 length: 12 amino acids. The V and J ends lost 6 bases and 6 bases, in that order; junction bases with no gene match: 4.

The genes are TRBV30 and TRBJ1-1; unclear D gene. Germline values: CDR1 GTSNPN, CDR2 SVGIG (reference sequence). This CDR3 spans 16 amino acids. V was cut by 2 bases and J by 0 bases, with 16 bases left in between. The CDR3 is CAWSNVLLFMNTEAFF. DNA for the CDR3: TGTGCCTGGAGTAACGTCTTATTATTCATGAACACTGAAGCTTTCTTT.

This chain joins TRBV15 and TRBJ1-1, with D uncertain. The CDR3 runs 14 residues. Trimming shortened V by 1 base and J by 6 bases, and 12 bases separated the two germline ends. Germline CDR1 LNHNV, CDR2 YYDKDF (reference sequence). Here the CDR3 reads CATSRGDTDAEAFF. CDR3 bases: TGTGCCACCAGCAGAGGCGACACCGATGCTGAAGCTTTCTTT.

CDR3 residues: CASSFRQGFSPLHF. The CDR3 DNA follows: TGTGCCAGCAGTTTCCGCCAGGGGTTCTCACCCCTCCACTTT. The chain employs TRBV27 and TRBJ1-6; a possible D gene is TRBD1 (6 bases). The V and J ends lost 3 bases and 10 bases respectively, with 13 bases between them. Germline lookup yields CDR1 MNHEY and CDR2 SMNVEV (reference sequence). The CDR3 sequence is 14 residues long.

In regard to this clone: Relative to the germline gene, one junction end is altered; a read error may explain this. The chain recombines TRBV28 with TRBJ2-1, with 12 nucleotides matching TRBD2. The CDR3 length is 16 residues. Germline loops: CDR1 MDHEN, CDR2 SYDVKM. In DNA, the CDR3 is TGTGCCAGCAGACGGTGGACTAGCGGGACCCCATCGACATCCATCTTC. It yields the protein CASRRWTSGTPSTSIF.

CDR3 DNA sequence: TGTGCCAGCAGCTATGCCCCTTCCTACGAGCAGTACTTC. Translating gives CASSYAPSYEQYF. This chain joins TRBV11-3 and TRBJ2-7; D is unresolved. With 4 bases removed from V and 1 base from J, the gap between germline ends came to 8 bases. Looked up from germline, CDR1 is SGHNT and CDR2 is YENEEA. This CDR3 is 13 amino acids long.

The chain employs TRBV6-5 and TRBJ1-5; TRBD1 matches 9 bases. The CDR3 length is 15 residues. CDR1 and CDR2 from the germline V gene are MNHEY and SVGAGI. V lost 5 bases and J lost 5; bases outside the gene matches: 7. The CDR3 protein is CASSQTWTGDQPQHF. The CDR3, as DNA: TGTGCCAGCAGTCAAACCTGGACAGGGGATCAGCCCCAGCATTTT.

The chain couples TRBV3-1 (or the pseudogene TRBV3-2) to TRBJ2-3; 11 nucleotides line up with TRBD2. With V trimmed by 4 bases and J by 1 base, 4 bases remained unmatched. There are 16 residues in the CDR3. Germline V gene lookup returns CDR1 LGHDT and CDR2 YNNKEL (reference sequence). Written as DNA, the CDR3 is TGTGCCAGCAGCCTAGGACTAGCGGGCGGCACAGATACGCAGTATTTT. As protein: CASSLGLAGGTDTQYF.

V is TRBV24-1 and J is TRBJ2-3, with TRBD2 matching over 7 bases. The germline CDR1 and CDR2 sequences are KGHDR and SFDVKD. Unmatched junction bases numbered 10, after V lost 4 bases and J lost 4 bases. This CDR3 region has 16 residues. CDR3 in amino acids: CATSDRGGGSSDTQYF. In nucleotides, the CDR3 is TGTGCCACCAGTGACCGTGGGGGAGGGAGTTCAGATACGCAGTATTTT.

The rearrangement joins TRBV6-5 to TRBJ1-1; 8 nucleotides line up with TRBD1. Germline CDR1 MNHEY, CDR2 SVGAGI. The CDR3 spans 14 residues. V was clipped by 4 bases and J by 4 bases; unmatched bases: 5. Written as DNA, the CDR3 is TGTGCCAGCAGTTCCAGGGGGCGCGGCACTGAAGCTTTCTTT. It encodes CASSSRGRGTEAFF.

This chain connects TRBV6-5 to TRBJ2-7, with 9 bases that match TRBD1. Germline trimming cut 6 bases from V and 4 bases from J; bases unmatched to any gene: 7. The CDR3 spans 14 residues. Germline loops: CDR1 MNHEY, CDR2 SVGAGI. The CDR3 sequence: CASSRDRDRYEQYF. CDR3 sequence (DNA): TGTGCCAGCAGCCGGGACAGGGATCGGTACGAGCAGTACTTC.

J is TRBJ2-7 and V is TRBV6-5; D is perhaps TRBD2 (5 bases). Germline V gene lookup returns CDR1 MNHEY and CDR2 SVGAGI. The CDR3 sequence is 12 residues long. Trimming removed 8 bases at V and 2 bases at J, with 10 bases between. The CDR3, as DNA: TGTGCCAGCGGAGGAGGCCCCTACGAGCAGTACTTC. The encoded protein is CASGGGPYEQYF.

This clone has more than one count but fewer than ten. The genes are TRBV6-2 or TRBV6-3 and TRBJ2-3; D not resolved. With 5 bases removed from V and 4 bases from J, the gap between germline ends came to 7 bases. This CDR3 has 12 residues. CDR1 is MNHEY, CDR2 SVGEGT, per germline. CDR3 in DNA: TGTGCCAGCAGTCCCGGACCAGATACGCAGTATTTT. It codes for CASSPGPDTQYF.

The CDR3 DNA is TGTGCCAGCTCACCACCCAACCATCAGGGGAATCAGCCCCAGCATTTT. Translated, it gives CASSPPNHQGNQPQHF. The chain links TRBV18 to TRBJ1-5, with D perhaps matching TRBD1 (6 bases). Trimming stripped 0 bases from V and 4 bases from J, with 13 bases between. The CDR3 sequence is 16 residues long. CDR1 KGHSH and CDR2 LQKENI come from the germline V gene.

The J gene is TRBJ1-1, the V gene TRBV5-4; 9 bases map to TRBD1. V shed 2 bases and J 1 base; nucleotides not matched to a gene: 6. Germline loops: CDR1 SGHNT, CDR2 YYREEE (reference sequence). The CDR3 has 16 amino acids. Here the CDR3 reads CASSFGDRVRNTEAFF. The CDR3 DNA sequence: TGTGCCAGCAGCTTCGGGGACAGGGTTAGGAACACTGAAGCTTTCTTT.

The rearrangement joins TRBV18 to TRBJ2-3; D not certain. The CDR3 sequence is 15 residues long. Deletions cut 2 bases from V and 3 bases from J, with 12 bases between. The germline CDR1 and CDR2 sequences are KGHSH and LQKENI. The CDR3: CASSPADTGTDTQYF. The CDR3 DNA sequence: TGTGCCAGCTCACCAGCGGATACGGGTACAGATACGCAGTATTTT.

V and J are TRBV7-2 and TRBJ1-2, with 10 bases identical to TRBD1. CDR1 is SGHTA, CDR2 FQGNSA, per germline. Trimming cost V 7 bases and J 5 bases; bases outside gene matches: 7. CDR3 length: 14 residues. The CDR3 protein is CASTGDRGSYGYTF. CDR3 nucleotides: TGTGCCAGCACCGGGGACAGGGGATCTTATGGCTACACCTTC.